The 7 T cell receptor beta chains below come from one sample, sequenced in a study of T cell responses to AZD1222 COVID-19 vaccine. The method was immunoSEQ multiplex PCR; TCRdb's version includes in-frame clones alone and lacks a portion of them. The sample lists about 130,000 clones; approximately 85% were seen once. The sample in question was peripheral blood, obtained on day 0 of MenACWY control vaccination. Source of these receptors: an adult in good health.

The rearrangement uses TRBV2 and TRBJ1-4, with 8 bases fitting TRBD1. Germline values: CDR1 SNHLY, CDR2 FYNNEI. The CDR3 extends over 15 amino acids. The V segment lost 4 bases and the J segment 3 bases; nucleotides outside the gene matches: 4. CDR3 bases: TGTGCCAGCAGTGTGCAGGGGGCGGCTAATGAAAAACTGTTTTTT. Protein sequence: CASSVQGAANEKLFF.

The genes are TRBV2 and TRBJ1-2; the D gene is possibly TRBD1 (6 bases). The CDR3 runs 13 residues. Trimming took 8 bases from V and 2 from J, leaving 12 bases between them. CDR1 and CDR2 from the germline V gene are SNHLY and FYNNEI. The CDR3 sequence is CASQTGKNYGYTF. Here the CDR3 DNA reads TGTGCCAGCCAAACAGGGAAGAACTATGGCTACACCTTC.

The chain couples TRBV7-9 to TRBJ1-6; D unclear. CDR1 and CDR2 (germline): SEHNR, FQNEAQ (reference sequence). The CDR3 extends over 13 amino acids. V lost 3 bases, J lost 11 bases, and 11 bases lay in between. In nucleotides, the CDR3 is TGTGCCAGCAGCTTTCACGAGGGAACACCCCTCCACTTT. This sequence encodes CASSFHEGTPLHF.

CDR3: CASSVPGPKTNEKLFF. CDR3 coding DNA: TGTGCCAGCAGCGTCCCGGGACCCAAAACGAATGAAAAACTGTTTTTT. The gene calls are TRBV2 and TRBJ1-4, with a tentative D call TRBD1 (5 bases). CDR1 SNHLY and CDR2 FYNNEI come from the germline V gene. The CDR3 is made up of 16 amino acids. V gave up 6 bases and J gave up 5 bases, with 19 bases separating them.

For the CDR3, the DNA is TGTGCCATCAGCCAGGGGGAAAAACTGTTTTTT. It codes for CAISQGEKLFF. The chain uses TRBV10-3 and TRBJ1-4, with D perhaps matching TRBD1 (6 bases). V was clipped by 6 bases and J by 8 bases, with 7 bases between them. This CDR3 spans 11 amino acids. Germline V lookup: CDR1 ENHRY, CDR2 SYGVKD.

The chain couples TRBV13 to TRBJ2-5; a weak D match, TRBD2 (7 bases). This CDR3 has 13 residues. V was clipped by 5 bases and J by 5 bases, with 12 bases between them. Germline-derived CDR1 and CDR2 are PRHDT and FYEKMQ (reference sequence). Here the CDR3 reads CASSRGGGETQYF. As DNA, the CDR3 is TGTGCCAGCAGCCGGGGAGGGGGGGAGACCCAGTACTTC.

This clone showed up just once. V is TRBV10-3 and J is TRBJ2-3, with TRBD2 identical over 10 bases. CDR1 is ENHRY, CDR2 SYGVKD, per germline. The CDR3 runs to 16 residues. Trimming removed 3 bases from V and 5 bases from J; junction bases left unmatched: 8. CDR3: CAISDRKSGREDTQYF. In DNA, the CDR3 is TGTGCCATCAGTGATCGTAAAAGCGGGAGGGAAGATACGCAGTATTTT.